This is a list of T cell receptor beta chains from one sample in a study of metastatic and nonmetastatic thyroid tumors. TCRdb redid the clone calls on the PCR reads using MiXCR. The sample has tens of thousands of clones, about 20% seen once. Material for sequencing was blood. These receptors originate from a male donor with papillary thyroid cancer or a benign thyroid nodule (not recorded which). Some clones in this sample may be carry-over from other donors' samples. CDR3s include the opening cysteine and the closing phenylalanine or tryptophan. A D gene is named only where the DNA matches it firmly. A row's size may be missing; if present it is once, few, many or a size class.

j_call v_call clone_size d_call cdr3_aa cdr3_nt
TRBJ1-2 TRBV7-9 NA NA CASSSPHLTVDGYTF TGTGCCAGCAGCTCCCCGCATCTTACAGTGGATGGCTACACCTTC
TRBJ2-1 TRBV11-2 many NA CASGGNEQFF TGTGCCAGCGGGGGGAATGAGCAGTTCTTC
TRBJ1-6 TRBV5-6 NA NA CASSLVDGRQNSPLHF TGTGCCAGCAGCTTGGTGGACGGACGGCAAAATTCACCCCTCCACTTT
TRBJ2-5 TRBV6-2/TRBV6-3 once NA CASSAPGTHGETQYF TGTGCCAGCAGTGCCCCCGGGACCCACGGAGAGACCCAGTACTTC
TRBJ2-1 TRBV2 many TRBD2 CASNWAGGRNEQFF TGTGCCAGCAATTGGGCGGGGGGGCGGAATGAGCAGTTCTTC
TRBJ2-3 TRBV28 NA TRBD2 CASSPGLKGEGTDTQYF TGTGCCAGCAGTCCGGGACTAAAGGGAGAGGGCACAGATACGCAGTATTTT
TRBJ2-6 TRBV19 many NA CASSITAGANVLTF TGTGCCAGTAGTATAACGGCGGGGGCCAACGTCCTGACTTTC
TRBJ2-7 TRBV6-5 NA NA CASSYSGGTSSYEQYF TGTGCCAGCAGTTATTCCGGCGGGACGAGCTCCTACGAGCAGTACTTC
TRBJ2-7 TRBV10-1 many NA CASSDGDGSYEQYF TGCGCCAGCAGTGACGGGGACGGGTCCTACGAGCAGTACTTC
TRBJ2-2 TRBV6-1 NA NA CAIMSPNTGELFF TGTGCCATCATGTCACCGAACACCGGGGAGCTGTTTTTT
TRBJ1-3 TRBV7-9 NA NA CASSRDSGNTIYF TGTGCCAGCAGCCGGGACTCTGGAAACACCATATATTTT
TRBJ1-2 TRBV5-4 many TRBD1 CASSLTGGGYTF TGTGCCAGCAGCTTAACAGGGGGAGGCTACACCTTC
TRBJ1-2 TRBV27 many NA CASSWAQGRGYTF TGTGCCAGCAGTTGGGCCCAGGGGAGGGGCTACACCTTC
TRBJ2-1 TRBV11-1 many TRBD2 CASSLVGGRGDEQFF TGTGCCAGCAGCTTAGTTGGCGGGAGGGGCGATGAGCAGTTCTTC
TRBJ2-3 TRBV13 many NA CASSLAWGRTDTQYF TGTGCCAGCAGCTTAGCGTGGGGGAGGACAGATACGCAGTATTTT
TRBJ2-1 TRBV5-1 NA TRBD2 CASSFTASGYNGQFF TGCGCCAGCAGCTTTACGGCTAGCGGATACAATGGGCAGTTCTTC